The clone carrying this T cell receptor (beta chain) has a handful of counts. As for the donors, each was a healthy bone marrow donor. Losses at the gene ends were 4 bases for V and 1 base for J; bases not matched to a gene: 0. CDR1 is MGHDK, CDR2 SYGVNS, per germline. The CDR3 length is 13 residues. The sample is drawn from a study of cytomegalovirus exposure and HLA in healthy donors. 60 Vbeta and 13 Jbeta primers were used in PCR. TCRdb's copy holds only in-frame clones and misses some; the assay was immunoSEQ multiplex PCR. The repertoire holds some 110,000 clones, with nearly 75% as singletons. This sequence was found in a man aged 30 to 45 in good health and CMV-seropositive. This chain connects TRBV25-1 to TRBJ2-5, with 7 bases lining up with TRBD1. Sequencing used PBMCs. The CDR3 coding sequence is TGTGCCAGCAGTGGGGACAGCCAAGAGACCCAGTACTTC. As protein: CASSGDSQETQYF.